The 2 T cell receptor beta chains reported below all come from one sample, sequenced in a study of cytomegalovirus exposure and HLA in healthy donors. It was with 60 Vbeta and 13 Jbeta primers that the PCR ran. The repertoire was sequenced with immunoSEQ multiplex PCR; TCRdb's copy has only in-frame clones and lacks some. The sample records about 160,000 clones, less than 85% being singletons. Sequencing was carried out using PBMCs. All receptors come from a man aged 60 to 75 in good health and CMV-seronegative.

In the case of this clone: Compared with germline, one end of the junction differs, possibly owing to a read error. CDR3 residues: CSSSLAMTRTGGSYGYTF. CDR3 nucleotides: TGTTCCAGCAGCTTAGCGATGACCCGGACAGGGGGATCATATGGCTACACCTTC. The V and J genes are TRBV7-9 and TRBJ1-2, with 10 bases identical to TRBD1. Germline V CDR1 and CDR2: SEHNR, FQNEAQ (reference sequence). This CDR3 region has 18 residues.

The CDR3 DNA is TGTGCCAGCGGAAATCTAGATCGGGAGAAATCGGGCTACACCTTC. Translation: CASGNLDREKSGYTF. V gene TRBV28 combines with J gene TRBJ1-2; no clear D gene. The CDR3 sequence is 15 residues long. V lost 8 bases and J lost 8, with 24 bases in between. Germline CDR1 MDHEN, CDR2 SYDVKM.